This T cell receptor beta chain was sequenced in a study of cytomegalovirus exposure and HLA in healthy donors. Overall study findings and caveats: Most sequenced TCRs were rare (though some public TCRs occurred in many donors). Both high specificity and high sensitivity reportedly marked the classifier's diagnosis of cytomegalovirus status.

On this clone itself: Antigen unknown.

The CDR3 loop spans 16 amino acids. V was trimmed by 3 bases and J by 2 bases, leaving 16 bases between them. Germline V CDR1 and CDR2: SNHLY, FYNNEI. The protocol was immunoSEQ multiplex PCR, while the TCRdb copy is restricted to in-frame clones and leaves out a portion. The table shows some 170,000 clones, with about 89% occurring only once. The source material was PBMCs. The gene calls are TRBV2 and TRBJ2-5, with unresolved D. The sequence derives from a man under 40 in good health and CMV-seropositive. DNA for the CDR3: TGTGCCAGCAGTGACCGGCACTTCTTAGGACAAGAGACCCAGTACTTC. Its protein is CASSDRHFLGQETQYF.